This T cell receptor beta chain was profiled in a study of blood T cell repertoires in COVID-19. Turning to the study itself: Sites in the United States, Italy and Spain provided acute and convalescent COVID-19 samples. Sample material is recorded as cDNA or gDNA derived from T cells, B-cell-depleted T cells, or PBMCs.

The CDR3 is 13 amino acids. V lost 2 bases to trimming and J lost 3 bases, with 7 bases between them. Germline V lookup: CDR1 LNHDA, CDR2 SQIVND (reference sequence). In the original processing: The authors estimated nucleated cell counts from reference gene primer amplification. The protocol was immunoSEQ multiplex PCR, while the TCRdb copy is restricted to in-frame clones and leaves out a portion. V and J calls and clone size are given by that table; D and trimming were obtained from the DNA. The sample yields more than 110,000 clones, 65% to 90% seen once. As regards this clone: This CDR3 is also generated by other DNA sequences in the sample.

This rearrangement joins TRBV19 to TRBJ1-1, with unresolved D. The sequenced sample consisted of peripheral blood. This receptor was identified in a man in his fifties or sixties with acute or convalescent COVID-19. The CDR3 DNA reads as TGTGCCAGTAGTATAACGAGGGACACTGAAGCTTTCTTT. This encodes CASSITRDTEAFF.